Each of the 3 T cell receptor beta chains below was sequenced from the same sample in a study of shared clonotypes between healthy human individuals. Clones were sequenced by immunoSEQ multiplex PCR, and TCRdb holds only the in-frame ones, with some missing. The sample lists 2 million to 2.5 million clones; more than 90% were seen once. Sequenced sample: naive CD4+ T cells sorted from blood. As for subset: CD45RA+ positively selected. All receptors derive from a young man in good health.

The V call is TRBV2, the J call TRBJ1-4, with 7 bases matching TRBD1. Unmatched junction bases numbered 9, after V lost 6 bases and J lost 8 bases. Germline V gives CDR1 SNHLY, CDR2 FYNNEI. CDR3 length: 14 residues. CDR3 region: CASRRGQSTEKLFF. The CDR3 DNA is TGTGCCAGCAGGAGGGGACAGTCTACCGAAAAACTGTTTTTT.

The chain joins TRBV5-6 to TRBJ2-7, with D possibly being TRBD2 (6 bases). The length of the CDR3 is 13 residues. The V end was cut by 6 bases, the J end by 3 bases, with 13 bases between. Per germline, CDR1 SGHDT and CDR2 YYEEEE. The CDR3 sequence: CASTAGLHYEQYF. The CDR3 DNA reads TGTGCCAGCACCGCGGGACTCCACTACGAGCAGTACTTC.

This clone has a single count. The V call is TRBV10-3, the J call TRBJ2-3; 10 bases fit TRBD1. Germline values: CDR1 ENHRY, CDR2 SYGVKD. This CDR3 has 17 amino acids. After removal of 6 bases from V and 4 bases from J, the junction contained 13 bases not matched to a gene. The CDR3 protein is CAIRPPVGQGGADTQYF. The CDR3 DNA follows: TGTGCCATCAGACCGCCGGTCGGACAGGGGGGAGCAGATACGCAGTATTTT.